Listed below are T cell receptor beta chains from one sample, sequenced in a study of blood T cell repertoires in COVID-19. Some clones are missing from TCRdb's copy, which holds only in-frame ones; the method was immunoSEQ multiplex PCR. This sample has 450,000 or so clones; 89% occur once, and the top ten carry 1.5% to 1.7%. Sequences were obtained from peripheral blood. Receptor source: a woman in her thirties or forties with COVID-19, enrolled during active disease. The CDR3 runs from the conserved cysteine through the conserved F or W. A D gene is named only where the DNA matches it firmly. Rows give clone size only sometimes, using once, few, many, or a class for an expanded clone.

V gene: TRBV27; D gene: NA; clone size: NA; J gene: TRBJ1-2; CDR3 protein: CASSLSRNGGYTF; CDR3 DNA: TGTGCCAGCAGTTTATCGAGAAACGGGGGCTACACCTTC
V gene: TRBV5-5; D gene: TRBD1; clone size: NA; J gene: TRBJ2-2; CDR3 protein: CASSFRAGGTGELFF; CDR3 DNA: TGTGCCAGCAGCTTTAGGGCAGGGGGCACCGGGGAGCTGTTTTTT
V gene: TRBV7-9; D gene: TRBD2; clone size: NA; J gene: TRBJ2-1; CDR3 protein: CASSSGTSGWLQFF; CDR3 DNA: TGTGCCAGCAGCTCAGGGACTAGCGGGTGGTTGCAGTTCTTC
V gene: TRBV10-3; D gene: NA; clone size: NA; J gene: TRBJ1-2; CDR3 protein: CATTGGPRYGYTF; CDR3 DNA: TGTGCCACCACGGGAGGCCCTCGGTATGGCTACACCTTC
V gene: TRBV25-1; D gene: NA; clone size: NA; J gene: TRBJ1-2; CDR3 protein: CASSEFRGTFGYTF; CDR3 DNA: TGTGCCAGCAGTGAATTTAGGGGGACCTTTGGCTACACCTTC
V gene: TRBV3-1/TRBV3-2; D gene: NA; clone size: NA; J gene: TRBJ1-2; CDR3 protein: CASSQAGRGRRTGYTF; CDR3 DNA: TGTGCCAGCAGCCAAGCGGGCAGGGGCCGGAGGACTGGCTACACCTTC
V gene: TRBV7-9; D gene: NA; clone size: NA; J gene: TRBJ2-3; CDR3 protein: CASSLGTLYTDTQYF; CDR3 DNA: TGTGCCAGCAGCTTGGGGACTCTCTACACAGATACGCAGTATTTT
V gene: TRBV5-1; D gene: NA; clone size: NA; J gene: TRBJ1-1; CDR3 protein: CASSVQRMNTEAFF; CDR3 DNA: TGCGCCAGCAGCGTACAGAGAATGAACACTGAAGCTTTCTTT
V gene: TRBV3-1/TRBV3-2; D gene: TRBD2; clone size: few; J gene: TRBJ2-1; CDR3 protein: CASSQEIPLAGVYNEQFF; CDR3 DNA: TGTGCCAGCAGCCAAGAAATTCCCCTAGCGGGAGTCTACAATGAGCAGTTCTTC
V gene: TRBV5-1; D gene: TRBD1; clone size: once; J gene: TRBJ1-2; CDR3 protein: CASSLGGTANYGYTF; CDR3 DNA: TGCGCCAGCAGCTTGGGGGGGACAGCTAACTATGGCTACACCTTC
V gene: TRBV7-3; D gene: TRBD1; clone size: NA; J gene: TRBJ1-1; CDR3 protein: CASSTGAGTEAFF; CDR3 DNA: TGTGCCAGCAGCACAGGGGCAGGCACTGAAGCTTTCTTT
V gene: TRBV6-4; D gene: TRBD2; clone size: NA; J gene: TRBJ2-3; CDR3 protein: CASIGLAGGGDTDTQYF; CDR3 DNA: TGTGCCAGCATTGGACTAGCGGGAGGCGGAGACACAGATACGCAGTATTTT
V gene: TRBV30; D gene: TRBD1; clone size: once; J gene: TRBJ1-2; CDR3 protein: CAGSGQVGYTF; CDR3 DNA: TGTGCCGGGAGTGGACAGGTTGGCTACACCTTC
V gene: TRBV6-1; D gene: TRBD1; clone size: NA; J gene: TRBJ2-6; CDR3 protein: CASSDRGLAGANVLTF; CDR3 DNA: TGTGCCAGCAGTGACAGGGGGCTCGCTGGGGCCAACGTCCTGACTTTC
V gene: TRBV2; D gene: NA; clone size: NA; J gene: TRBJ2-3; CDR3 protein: CASSANTRTDTQYF; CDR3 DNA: TGTGCCAGCAGTGCGAACACGCGCACAGATACGCAGTATTTT
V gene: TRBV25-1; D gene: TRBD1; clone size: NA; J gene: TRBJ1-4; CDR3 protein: CASSDPRQGSNEKLFF; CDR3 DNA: TGTGCCAGCAGTGACCCACGACAGGGGTCCAATGAAAAACTGTTTTTT
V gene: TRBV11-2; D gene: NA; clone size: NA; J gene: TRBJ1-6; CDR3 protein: CASSLEGISRGSPLHF; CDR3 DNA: TGTGCCAGCAGCTTAGAGGGGATATCCAGGGGTTCTCCCCTCCACTTT
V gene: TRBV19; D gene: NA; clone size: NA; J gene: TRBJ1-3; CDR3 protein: CASGEGANTIYF; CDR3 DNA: TGTGCCAGCGGAGAGGGTGCAAACACCATATATTTT
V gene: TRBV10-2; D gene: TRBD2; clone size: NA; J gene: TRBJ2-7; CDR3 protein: CASTLFRRDYLYEQYF; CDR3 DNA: TGCGCCAGCACTTTGTTCCGGCGGGACTACCTCTACGAGCAGTACTTC
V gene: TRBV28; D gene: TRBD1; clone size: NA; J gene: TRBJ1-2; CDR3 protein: CASSLSNRGSYGYTF; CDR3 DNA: TGTGCCAGCAGTTTAAGCAACAGGGGTAGCTATGGCTACACCTTC
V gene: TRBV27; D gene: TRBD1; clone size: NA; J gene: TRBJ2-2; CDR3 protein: CASSFTGVSGELFF; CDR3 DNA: TGTGCCAGCAGTTTCACAGGGGTTTCCGGGGAGCTGTTTTTT
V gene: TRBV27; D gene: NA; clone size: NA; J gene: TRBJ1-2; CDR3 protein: CASSFSPGNYGYTF; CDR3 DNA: TGTGCCAGCAGTTTTTCTCCGGGGAACTATGGCTACACCTTC
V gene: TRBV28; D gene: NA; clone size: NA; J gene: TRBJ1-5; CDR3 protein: CASTSGGADQPQHF; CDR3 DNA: TGTGCCAGCACCTCCGGGGGGGCGGATCAGCCCCAGCATTTT
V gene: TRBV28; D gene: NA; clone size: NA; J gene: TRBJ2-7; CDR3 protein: CASSLLQSYEQYF; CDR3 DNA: TGTGCCAGCAGTTTGTTACAGTCGTACGAGCAGTACTTC
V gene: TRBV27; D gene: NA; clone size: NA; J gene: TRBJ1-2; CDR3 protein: CASGGRRGDYGYTF; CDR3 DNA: TGTGCCAGCGGAGGGAGGAGGGGAGACTATGGCTACACCTTC
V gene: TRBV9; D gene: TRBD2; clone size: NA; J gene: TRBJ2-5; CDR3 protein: CASSPLVAGGVETQYF; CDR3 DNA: TGTGCCAGCAGCCCTCTTGTAGCGGGGGGGGTAGAGACCCAGTACTTC
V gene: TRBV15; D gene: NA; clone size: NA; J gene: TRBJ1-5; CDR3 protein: CATSRDGPQHF; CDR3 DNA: TGTGCCACCAGCAGAGACGGGCCCCAGCATTTT
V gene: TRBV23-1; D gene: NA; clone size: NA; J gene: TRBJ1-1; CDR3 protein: CASSQCCEVQGEAFF; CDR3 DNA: TGCGCCAGCAGTCAATGTTGCGAGGTCCAAGGCGAAGCTTTCTTT
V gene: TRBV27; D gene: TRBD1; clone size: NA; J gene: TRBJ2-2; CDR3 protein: CASSPYGQGRHTGELFF; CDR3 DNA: TGTGCCAGCAGTCCTTACGGACAGGGGAGACACACCGGGGAGCTGTTTTTT
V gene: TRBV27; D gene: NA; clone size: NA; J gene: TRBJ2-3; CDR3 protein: CASSPLPTVNTDTQYF; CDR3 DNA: TGTGCCAGCAGTCCCCTACCTACCGTTAACACAGATACGCAGTATTTT
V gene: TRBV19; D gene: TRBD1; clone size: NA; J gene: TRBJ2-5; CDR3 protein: CATKPTGQETQYF; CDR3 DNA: TGTGCCACCAAACCGACAGGGCAAGAGACCCAGTACTTC
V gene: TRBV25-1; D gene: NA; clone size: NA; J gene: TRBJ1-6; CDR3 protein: CASNRVNSPLHF; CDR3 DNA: TGTGCCAGCAACCGGGTAAATTCACCCCTCCACTTT
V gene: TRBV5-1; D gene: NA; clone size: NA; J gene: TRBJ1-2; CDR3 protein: CASSGAGLSNYGYTF; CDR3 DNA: TGCGCCAGCAGCGGGGCAGGGTTGTCAAACTATGGCTACACCTTC
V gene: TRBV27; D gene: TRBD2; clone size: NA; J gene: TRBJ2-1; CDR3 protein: CASTTSGRIDEQFF; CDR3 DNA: TGTGCCAGCACGACTAGCGGGAGGATAGATGAGCAGTTCTTC
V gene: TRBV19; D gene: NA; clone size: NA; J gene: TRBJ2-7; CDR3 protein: CASNPDPTSPSYEQYF; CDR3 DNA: TGTGCCAGTAATCCAGACCCGACATCACCGTCCTACGAGCAGTACTTC
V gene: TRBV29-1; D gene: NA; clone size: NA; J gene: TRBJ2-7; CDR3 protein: CSVLALQATPEQYF; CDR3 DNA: TGCAGCGTCCTAGCTCTCCAAGCTACTCCCGAGCAGTACTTC
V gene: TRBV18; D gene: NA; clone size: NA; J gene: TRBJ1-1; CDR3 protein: CASSPQSRGTEAFF; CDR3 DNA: TGTGCCAGCTCACCACAGTCAAGGGGGACTGAAGCTTTCTTT
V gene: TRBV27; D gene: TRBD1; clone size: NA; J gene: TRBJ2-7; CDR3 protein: CASSLGQPYEQYF; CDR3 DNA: TGTGCCAGCAGTTTGGGACAGCCCTACGAGCAGTACTTC
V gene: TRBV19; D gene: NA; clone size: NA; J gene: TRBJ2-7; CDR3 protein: CASSIIPGSAYEQYF; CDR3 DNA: TGTGCCAGTAGTATAATCCCCGGCAGCGCCTACGAGCAGTACTTC
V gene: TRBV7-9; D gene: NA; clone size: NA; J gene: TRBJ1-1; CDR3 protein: CASSRLFDRILNTEAFF; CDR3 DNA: TGTGCCAGCAGCCGTTTATTCGACAGAATCTTGAACACTGAAGCTTTCTTT